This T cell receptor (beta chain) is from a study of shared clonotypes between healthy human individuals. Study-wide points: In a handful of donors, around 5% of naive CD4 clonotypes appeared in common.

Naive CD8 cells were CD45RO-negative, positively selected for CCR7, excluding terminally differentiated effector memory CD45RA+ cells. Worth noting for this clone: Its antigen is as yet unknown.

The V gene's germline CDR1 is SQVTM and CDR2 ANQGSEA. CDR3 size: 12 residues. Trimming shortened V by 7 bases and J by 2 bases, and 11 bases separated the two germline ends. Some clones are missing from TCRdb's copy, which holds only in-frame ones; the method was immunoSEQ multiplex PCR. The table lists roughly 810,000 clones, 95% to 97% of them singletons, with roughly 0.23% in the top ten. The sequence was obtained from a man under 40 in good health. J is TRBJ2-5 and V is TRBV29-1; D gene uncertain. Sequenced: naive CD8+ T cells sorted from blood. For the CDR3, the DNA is TGCAGCGCTCGGGCCGAACAAGAGACCCAGTACTTC. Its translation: CSARAEQETQYF.